This paragraph covers one TCR beta chain sequence. This sample is part of a study of OX40 agonist ivuxolimab in advanced cancers. The assay was immunoSEQ multiplex PCR, and TCRdb's table has in-frame clones only and misses some. This sample has over 45,000 clones, with around four fifths found just once. Trimming cost V 7 bases and J 4 bases; bases outside gene matches: 3. This CDR3 has 13 amino acids. Germline V gives CDR1 LNHDA, CDR2 SQIVND (reference sequence). The TCR originated in an adult with an advanced solid tumor such as melanoma, head and neck, liver or kidney cancer. The rearrangement uses TRBV19 and TRBJ2-3; 9 bases fit TRBD2. Sequencing used CD4+ or CD8+ T cells sorted from blood, obtained in a trial of the OX40 agonist ivuxolimab. The DNA of the CDR3 is TGTGCCAGTACCGGCGGGGGGGCAGATACGCAGTATTTT. Its protein product is CASTGGGADTQYF.